The 6 T cell receptor beta chains below all came from one sample that was sequenced in a study of a mutant IDH1 vaccine in newly diagnosed glioma. Libraries were prepared by immunoSEQ multiplex PCR; TCRdb keeps only in-frame clonotypes and omits some of them. The sample lists approximately 60,000 clones; under 85% were seen once. For these receptors, no antigen is known. Time point of the sample: week 47, end of study. It was 300 ug of mutant IDH1 20-mer peptide that made up each vaccine dose, given with topical imiquimod. Sample: PBMCs, taken from a glioma patient whose treatment included an IDH1 peptide vaccine. The receptors derive from a young man with glioma.

The rearrangement joins TRBV2 to TRBJ1-1, with TRBD1 as a possible D gene (6 bases). The CDR3 extends over 15 amino acids. Germline V gene lookup returns CDR1 SNHLY and CDR2 FYNNEI. The V and J ends lost 2 bases and 5 bases respectively, with 15 bases between them. CDR3 loop: CASSEKGQGGTEAFF. Here the CDR3 DNA reads TGTGCCAGCAGTGAAAAAGGACAAGGGGGGACTGAAGCTTTCTTT.

The chain is built from TRBV11-2 and TRBJ2-1; 9 bases fit TRBD1. The CDR3 contains 14 residues. Losses at the gene ends were 6 bases for V and 9 bases for J; bases not matched to a gene: 9. From germline, CDR1 is SGHAT and CDR2 FQNNGV. The CDR3 DNA reads TGTGCCAGCAGTCGAGGACAGGGGAAGGCTGAGCAGTTCTTC. Protein: CASSRGQGKAEQFF.

The rearrangement links TRBV6-1 to TRBJ1-1; D is perhaps TRBD1 (6 bases). Germline V lookup: CDR1 MNHNS, CDR2 SASEGT. The V gene lost 3 bases and the J gene lost 1 base, with 21 bases spanning the gap. The length of the CDR3 is 18 residues. The CDR3 is CASSDYGRTVTPNTEAFF. The CDR3 DNA reads as TGTGCCAGCAGTGATTATGGGAGGACAGTCACCCCGAACACTGAAGCTTTCTTT.

CDR3 DNA sequence: TGTGCCAGCAGCTCCGGGACAGGGTCCTACGAGCAGTACTTC. Protein: CASSSGTGSYEQYF. V is TRBV5-4 and J is TRBJ2-7; 9 bases are a match to TRBD1. Germline CDR1 and CDR2: SGHNT and YYREEE (reference sequence). Trimming took 3 bases from V and 1 from J; bases not matched to a gene: 2. CDR3 length: 14 residues.

V usage is TRBV6-6 and J usage is TRBJ1-1; the D is unclear. The length of the CDR3 is 11 residues. Trimming took 5 bases from V and 8 from J, leaving 9 bases between them. Germline V lookup: CDR1 MNHNY, CDR2 SVGAGI (reference sequence). For the CDR3, the DNA is TGTGCCAGCAGTAGTACCGTGGAAGCTTTCTTT. This encodes CASSSTVEAFF.

This rearrangement joins TRBV7-8 to TRBJ1-2, with D uncertain. Germline lookup yields CDR1 SGHVS and CDR2 FQNEAQ. CDR3 length: 13 residues. Trimming stripped 2 bases from V and 8 bases from J, with 12 bases between. The CDR3 is CASSLRRSGGYTF. For the CDR3, the DNA is TGTGCCAGCAGCTTAAGACGTAGCGGCGGCTACACCTTC.